This T cell receptor beta chain was retrieved from a study of CD8 T cells in Susac syndrome. Across the study: Sequenced Susac syndrome patients included roughly six with clinically active disease and fewer than 10 in remission.

Patients with Susac syndrome fulfilled recently defined diagnostic criteria for definite or probable disease. Bulk CD8+ and CD4+ cells came from magnetic negative isolation; CD8+ TEMRA by FACS. Random hexamers served to reverse transcribe roughly 0.45 to 1 ug RNA. TCR beta CDR3 was amplified by immunoSEQ multiplex PCR. This amplification extended across 54 Vbeta and 13 Jbeta segments. TCRdb processed the immunoSEQ multiplex PCR reads anew with MiXCR; each CDR3 protein has one entry. Of 120,000 or so distinct CDR3 sequences listed, 85% to 95% are singletons. V lost 5 bases, J lost 0 bases, and 16 bases lay in between. The CDR3 runs 16 residues. Germline CDR1 reads MGHDK; CDR2 reads SYGVNS.

This sequence originates from a human donor with Susac syndrome. The sequenced material came from CD8+ T cells from PBMCs. This chain uses TRBV25-1 with TRBJ1-2; maybe TRBD1 (5 bases). The CDR3 reads CASSSEAGITNYGYTF. In nucleotides, the CDR3 is TGTGCCAGCAGTTCGGAGGCAGGGATTACTAACTATGGCTACACCTTC.